These T cell receptor beta chains were read from a single sample in a study of response to subunit inactivated influenza vaccine. TCRdb recomputed calls from the RT-PCR reads with MiXCR, one row per CDR3 protein. The sample contains about 800,000 distinct CDR3 sequences, 21% of which appear only once. This sample comprised PBMCs from blood, obtained around 5 days after vaccination. The receptor source for this set is a man aged 50 to 59 who received an inactivated influenza vaccine. The conserved cysteine and the conserved F or W are not part of the CDR3 here.

V: TRBV30
J: TRBJ2-4
CDR3: AWSGTSGNIQY

V: TRBV20-1
J: TRBJ2-1
CDR3: SASQGLAGKNEQF

V: TRBV29-1
J: TRBJ2-7
CDR3: SVEEQASGRPWASYEQY

V: TRBV6-1
J: TRBJ1-6
CDR3: ASSLSRGKNSPLH

V: TRBV6-4
J: TRBJ1-6
CDR3: ASSVSELNSPLH

V: TRBV4-3
J: TRBJ2-3
CDR3: ASSQAGYPTDTQY

V: TRBV27
J: TRBJ2-1
CDR3: ASSNRVGSYNEQF

V: TRBV4-2
J: TRBJ2-7
CDR3: ASSLEPGQAHEQY

V: TRBV7-2
J: TRBJ2-5
CDR3: ASSLRGGGVETQY

V: TRBV10-3
J: TRBJ2-3
CDR3: AISEPGLAATDTQY

V: TRBV12-3/TRBV12-4
J: TRBJ2-7
CDR3: ASSLVTDPYEQY

V: TRBV4-3
J: TRBJ2-5
CDR3: ASSPGWATEETQY

V: TRBV27
J: TRBJ1-6
CDR3: ASSSGNGGYSPLH

V: TRBV7-2
J: TRBJ2-1
CDR3: ASSLGPSGRNEQF

V: TRBV12-3/TRBV12-4
J: TRBJ2-3
CDR3: ASTAQFGGGARDTQY

V: TRBV6-2/TRBV6-3
J: TRBJ2-3
CDR3: ASSYSWARTDTQY

V: TRBV15
J: TRBJ2-2
CDR3: ATSRPSGYTGELF

V: TRBV10-3
J: TRBJ1-5
CDR3: ATGTGSGNQPQH

V: TRBV11-2
J: TRBJ2-3
CDR3: ASSLWASVTDTQY

V: TRBV20-1
J: TRBJ2-1
CDR3: SARDFGRGSYNEQF

V: TRBV5-1
J: TRBJ2-1
CDR3: ASSLASAYNEQF

V: TRBV18
J: TRBJ2-5
CDR3: ASSPPAAAETQY

V: TRBV29-1
J: TRBJ2-3
CDR3: SVGAPTQY

V: TRBV12-3/TRBV12-4
J: TRBJ2-5
CDR3: ASSRGHPGTQY

V: TRBV2
J: TRBJ2-1
CDR3: ASSEQREWEEQF

V: TRBV7-2
J: TRBJ1-5
CDR3: ASSLGVFGQPQH

V: TRBV6-1
J: TRBJ1-5
CDR3: ASSLTGGAQPQH

V: TRBV7-2
J: TRBJ1-5
CDR3: ASSLNTLQGSNQPQH

V: TRBV10-2
J: TRBJ2-1
CDR3: ASSERNEQF

V: TRBV6-2/TRBV6-3
J: TRBJ2-1
CDR3: ASSYFRTPSSYNEQF

V: TRBV7-2
J: TRBJ2-5
CDR3: ASSLSAETQY

V: TRBV7-9
J: TRBJ2-1
CDR3: ASSPGGFGSYNEQF

V: TRBV4-3
J: TRBJ2-1
CDR3: ASSRTYSGSTHNEQF

V: TRBV5-1
J: TRBJ2-3
CDR3: ASSLGPEITDTQY

V: TRBV5-5
J: TRBJ2-3
CDR3: ASSPRNTDTQY

V: TRBV2
J: TRBJ1-2
CDR3: ASILGQGAPCT

V: TRBV7-8
J: TRBJ2-3
CDR3: ASSSPGTNTDTQY

V: TRBV10-3
J: TRBJ2-6
CDR3: AIRDRAGANVLT

V: TRBV7-2
J: TRBJ1-1
CDR3: ASSLAPGKVNTEAF